This TCR beta chain was profiled in a study of cytomegalovirus exposure and HLA in healthy donors. A multiplex PCR was run with 60 Vbeta primers and 13 Jbeta primers. The repertoire was sequenced with immunoSEQ multiplex PCR; TCRdb's copy has only in-frame clones and lacks some. The sample lists about 210,000 clones, around 80% seen once, with under 2% in the top ten. In regard to this clone: Antigen specificity is unknown.

Each donor's status was that of a healthy bone marrow donor. Study-wide points: Further analysis, carried out later, found HLA-associated TCR beta chains more clonally expanded than equally common other chains. From TCR beta sequences, most subjects' HLA-A and HLA-B alleles were reportedly predicted accurately.

This CDR3 has 15 residues. Germline V lookup: CDR1 MNHEY, CDR2 SVGAGI. The chain carries TRBV6-5 and TRBJ2-5; 7 bases align to TRBD1. Near its end, the DNA agrees better with TRBJ2-7, so the J call may be wrong. Sequencing was carried out using PBMCs. The source of this sequence is a middle-aged man in good health and CMV-seropositive. This CDR3 reads CASSSDRVGAYEQYF. CDR3 nucleotide sequence: TGTGCCAGCAGTTCTGACAGGGTCGGGGCCTACGAGCAGTACTTC.